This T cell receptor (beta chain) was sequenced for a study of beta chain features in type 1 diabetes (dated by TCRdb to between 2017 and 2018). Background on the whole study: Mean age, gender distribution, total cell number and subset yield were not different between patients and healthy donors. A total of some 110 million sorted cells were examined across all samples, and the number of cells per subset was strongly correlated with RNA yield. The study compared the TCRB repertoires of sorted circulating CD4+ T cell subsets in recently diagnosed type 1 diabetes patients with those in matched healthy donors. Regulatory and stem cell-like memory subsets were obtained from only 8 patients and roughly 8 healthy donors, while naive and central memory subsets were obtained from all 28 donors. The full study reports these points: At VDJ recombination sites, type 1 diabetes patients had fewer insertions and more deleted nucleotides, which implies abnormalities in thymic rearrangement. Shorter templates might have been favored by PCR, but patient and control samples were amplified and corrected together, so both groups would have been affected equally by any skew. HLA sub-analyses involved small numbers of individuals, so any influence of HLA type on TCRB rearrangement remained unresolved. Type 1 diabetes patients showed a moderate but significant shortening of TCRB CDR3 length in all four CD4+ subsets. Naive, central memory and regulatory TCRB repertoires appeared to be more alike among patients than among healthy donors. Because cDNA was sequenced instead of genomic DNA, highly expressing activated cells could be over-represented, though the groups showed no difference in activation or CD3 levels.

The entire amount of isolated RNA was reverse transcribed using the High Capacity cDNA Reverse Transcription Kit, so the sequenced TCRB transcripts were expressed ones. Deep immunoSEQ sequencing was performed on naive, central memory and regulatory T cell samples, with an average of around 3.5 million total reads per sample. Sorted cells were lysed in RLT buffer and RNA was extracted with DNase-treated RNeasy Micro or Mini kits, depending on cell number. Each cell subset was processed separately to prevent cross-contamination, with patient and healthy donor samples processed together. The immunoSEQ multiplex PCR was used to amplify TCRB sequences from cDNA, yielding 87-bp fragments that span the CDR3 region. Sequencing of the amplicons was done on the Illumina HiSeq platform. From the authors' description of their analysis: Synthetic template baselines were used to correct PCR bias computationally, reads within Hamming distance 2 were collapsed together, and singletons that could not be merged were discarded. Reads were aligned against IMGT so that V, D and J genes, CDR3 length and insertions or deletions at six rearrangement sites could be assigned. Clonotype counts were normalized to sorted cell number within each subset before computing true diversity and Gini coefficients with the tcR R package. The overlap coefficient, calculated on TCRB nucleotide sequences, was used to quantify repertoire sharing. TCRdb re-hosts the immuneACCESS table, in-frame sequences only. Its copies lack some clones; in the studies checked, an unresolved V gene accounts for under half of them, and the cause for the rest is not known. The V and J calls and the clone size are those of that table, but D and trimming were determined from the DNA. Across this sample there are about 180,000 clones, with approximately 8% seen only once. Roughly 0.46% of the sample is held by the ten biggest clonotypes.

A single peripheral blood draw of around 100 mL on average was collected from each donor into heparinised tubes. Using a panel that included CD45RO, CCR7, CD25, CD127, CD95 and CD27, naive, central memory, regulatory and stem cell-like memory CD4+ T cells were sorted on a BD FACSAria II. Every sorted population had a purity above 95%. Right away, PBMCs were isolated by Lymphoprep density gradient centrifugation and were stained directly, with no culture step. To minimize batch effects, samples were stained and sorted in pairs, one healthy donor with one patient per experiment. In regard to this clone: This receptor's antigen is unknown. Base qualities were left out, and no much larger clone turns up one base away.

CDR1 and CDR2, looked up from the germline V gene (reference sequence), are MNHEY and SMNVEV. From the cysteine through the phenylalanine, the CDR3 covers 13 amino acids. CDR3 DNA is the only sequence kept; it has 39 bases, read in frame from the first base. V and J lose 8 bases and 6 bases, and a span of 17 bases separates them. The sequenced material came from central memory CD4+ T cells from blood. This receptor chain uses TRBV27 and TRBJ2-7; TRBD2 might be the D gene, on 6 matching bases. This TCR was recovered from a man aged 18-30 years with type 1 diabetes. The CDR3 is CASGGTTSLEQYF. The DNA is TGTGCCAGCGGGGGGACGACTAGTCTCGAGCAGTACTTC.